The clone carrying this T cell receptor beta chain was detected only a few times. The target antigen is unknown. The read stops 3 residues short of the end of the CDR3; the missing end is completed from the germline J gene. This entry comes from a study of T cell clonality in common variable immunodeficiency. Whole-study results and caveats: The cause of increased CVID clonality remains unclear without subpopulation sequencing. Compared with healthy controls, CVID subjects showed increased TCRbeta clonality, mostly in about a third. Common variable immunodeficiency TCR beta sequences reportedly had fewer deletions and N-nucleotide insertions.

Trimming took 4 bases from V and 2 from J, leaving 12 bases between them. CDR1 and CDR2 (germline): LNHDA, SQIVND (reference sequence). This CDR3 has 14 residues. Libraries were prepared by immunoSEQ multiplex PCR; TCRdb keeps only in-frame clonotypes and omits some of them. The sample has approximately 15,000 clones, none seen only once. The CVID group had roughly 15 females and about 30 males, mean age around 40. All CVID subjects were on immunoglobulin replacement for at least one year. This TCR came from a human donor with common variable immunodeficiency. The sample consisted of peripheral blood mononuclear cells. The chain links TRBV19 to TRBJ2-7; D is possibly TRBD1 (6 bases). The DNA read from the CDR3 is TGTGCCAGTAGTACAAAGACAGGCACCTACGAG. Translated: CASSTKTGTYE. The entire CDR3 protein reads CASSTKTGTYEQYF.